These 21 T cell receptor beta chains originate from one sample sequenced in a study of blood T cell repertoires in COVID-19. TCRdb keeps only in-frame clones here, not all; method: immunoSEQ multiplex PCR. This sample carries about 190,000 clones, 75% to 90% of them seen once, and the ten largest clones take around 6.6%. Input material: peripheral blood. The receptors were sampled from a middle-aged man with acute or convalescent COVID-19.

V usage is TRBV6-5 and J usage is TRBJ1-1, with unresolved D. The CDR3 is 13 amino acids. CDR1 MNHEY and CDR2 SVGAGI come from the germline V gene. V was pared by 8 bases and J by 0 bases, with 10 bases between. CDR3 sequence (DNA): TGTGCCAGCCTAGGCCGCATGAACACTGAAGCTTTCTTT. Protein sequence: CASLGRMNTEAFF.

The chain is built from TRBV28 and TRBJ2-3, with D possibly being TRBD2 (6 bases). CDR3 length equals 15 residues. Germline CDR1 reads MDHEN; CDR2 reads SYDVKM. Deletions cut 7 bases from V and 4 bases from J, with 18 bases between. This CDR3 is CASTRGDFGADTQYF. The CDR3 coding sequence is TGTGCCAGCACCAGAGGGGACTTTGGGGCAGATACGCAGTATTTT.

This clone came up once. The chain links TRBV19 to TRBJ2-1; 11 positions agree with TRBD2. The ends lost 4 bases at V and 12 bases at J; junction bases unmatched: 14. CDR1 LNHDA and CDR2 SQIVND come from the germline V gene (reference sequence). The CDR3 extends over 16 amino acids. CDR3 bases: TGTGCCAGTAGTAATAGCGGGGGGGCGTTCGAAGAAGTGCAGTTCTTC. This translates into CASSNSGGAFEEVQFF.

The chain recombines TRBV19 with TRBJ1-2; the D gene is possibly TRBD1 (6 bases). This CDR3 region has 14 residues. In germline, CDR1 is LNHDA, CDR2 SQIVND (reference sequence). Trimming took off 5 bases at V and 7 bases at J, with 17 bases between the two ends. The CDR3 here is CASSRGGRSLGYTF. The CDR3 nucleotides are TGTGCCAGTAGTCGGGGGGGGCGAAGTCTTGGCTACACCTTC.

CDR3 in DNA: TGTGCCAGCGGCGAGTATGGGACAGAAAACTCCTACGAGCAGTACTTC. Encoded protein: CASGEYGTENSYEQYF. This rearrangement joins TRBV7-9 to TRBJ2-7; 7 bases are shared with TRBD1. J lost 0 bases, V lost 8 bases, and 13 bases had no gene match. CDR1 is SEHNR, CDR2 FQNEAQ, per germline (reference sequence). The CDR3 length is 16 residues.

The chain recombines TRBV19 with TRBJ2-5, with a possible D match to TRBD1 (5 bases). Deletions cut 7 bases from V and 9 bases from J, with 15 bases between. The germline V gene encodes CDR1 LNHDA and CDR2 SQIVND (reference sequence). The CDR3 sequence is 12 residues long. DNA for the CDR3: TGTGCCAGTACTGACAGAGTCGAGGCCCAGTACTTC. As protein: CASTDRVEAQYF.

This chain uses TRBV30 with TRBJ1-2, with 9 bases aligning to TRBD1. V lost 3 bases to trimming and J lost 3 bases; unmatched junction nucleotides: 8. There are 15 residues in the CDR3. Germline CDR1 GTSNPN, CDR2 SVGIG (reference sequence). The CDR3 nucleotides are TGTGCCTGGAGCCGGGACAGGGCGTCGTACTATGGCTACACCTTC. Its protein product is CAWSRDRASYYGYTF.

The CDR3 loop reads CASTYGQGAVQPQHF. The CDR3 nucleotides read TGTGCCAGCACCTACGGGCAGGGGGCCGTTCAGCCCCAGCATTTT. The chain recombines TRBV6-6 with TRBJ1-5, with TRBD1 identical over 8 bases. The CDR3 has 15 amino acids. The V gene end was trimmed by 7 bases and the J gene end by 6 bases; junction bases not matched to a gene: 11. CDR1 MNHNY and CDR2 SVGAGI come from the germline V gene (reference sequence).

The chain couples TRBV28 to TRBJ1-1, with D possibly being TRBD1 (6 bases). Trimming pared 4 bases from V and 6 bases from J, leaving 15 bases between. The CDR3 runs 14 residues. The germline gives CDR1 MDHEN, CDR2 SYDVKM. CDR3 in amino acids: CASSSRGGAAEAFF. The DNA of the CDR3 is TGTGCCAGCAGTTCCCGCGGGGGGGCGGCTGAAGCTTTCTTT.

This chain links TRBV5-1 with TRBJ2-3; TRBD2 matches at 10 bases. Germline V CDR1 and CDR2: SGHRS, YFSETQ. J gave up 6 bases and V 4 bases, and 8 bases lay outside the gene matches. The CDR3 consists of 15 residues. CDR3 protein: CASSPAGGWSDTQYF. DNA for the CDR3: TGCGCCAGCAGCCCAGCGGGGGGGTGGTCCGATACGCAGTATTTT.

V is TRBV18 and J is TRBJ2-3, with D unclear. Trimming shortened V by 1 base and J by 6 bases, and 5 bases separated the two germline ends. Germline lookup yields CDR1 KGHSH and CDR2 LQKENI. The CDR3 has 12 residues. The CDR3 sequence: CASSPRSDTQYF. The DNA for the CDR3 is TGTGCCAGCTCACCACGGAGCGATACGCAGTATTTT.

This chain links TRBV30 with TRBJ1-2; 7 bases match TRBD1. The CDR3 runs to 17 residues. V gave up 0 bases and J gave up 3 bases; unmatched junction bases: 13. Germline CDR1 reads GTSNPN; CDR2 reads SVGIG (reference sequence). In nucleotides, the CDR3 is TGTGCCTGGAGTGTAGGGATAATACCCGGGACAGACTATGGCTACACCTTC. This gives the protein CAWSVGIIPGTDYGYTF.

The V gene is TRBV19, the J gene TRBJ1-2; a possible D gene is TRBD1 (5 bases). Germline V gene sequence: CDR1 LNHDA, CDR2 SQIVND (reference sequence). This CDR3 spans 13 amino acids. V was clipped by 5 bases and J by 4 bases, with 11 bases between them. In nucleotides, the CDR3 is TGTGCCAGTAGTGCCACGGGGGGCTATGGCTACACCTTC. It is translated as CASSATGGYGYTF.

This sequence joins TRBV5-1 and TRBJ1-1; 9 positions agree with TRBD1. This CDR3 contains 16 residues. V lost 6 bases, J lost 4 bases, and 13 bases stayed unmatched. Looked up from germline, CDR1 is SGHRS and CDR2 is YFSETQ. The CDR3 DNA is TGCGCCAGCACCAAAACAGGGGGCCTTCTTAGCACTGAAGCTTTCTTT. Translation: CASTKTGGLLSTEAFF.

This clone came up once. The V gene is TRBV2, the J gene TRBJ1-5; D remains ambiguous. The V and J ends lost 5 bases and 6 bases respectively, with 20 bases between them. The CDR3 runs 16 residues. Germline lookup yields CDR1 SNHLY and CDR2 FYNNEI. CDR3 DNA sequence: TGTGCCAGCAGTCCTCCCCTCGGACTCGTCGGTCAGCCCCAGCATTTT. Encoded protein: CASSPPLGLVGQPQHF.

This clone was detected only a few times. The V gene is TRBV3-1 (or the pseudogene TRBV3-2), the J gene TRBJ2-7; D is ambiguous. V was clipped by 1 base and J by 3 bases, with 10 bases between them. CDR1 LGHDT and CDR2 YNNKEL come from the germline V gene (reference sequence). CDR3 length: 14 amino acids. The chain's CDR3 is CASSQGQVIYEQYF. CDR3 sequence (DNA): TGTGCCAGCAGCCAAGGGCAAGTGATCTACGAGCAGTACTTC.

The CDR3 DNA is TGTGCCAGCAGCTTAGGCCAGCGGGGCCCCTACGAGCAGTACTTC. This encodes CASSLGQRGPYEQYF. The chain employs TRBV11-1 and TRBJ2-7; 7 bases line up with TRBD2. Unmatched junction bases numbered 5, after V lost 1 base and J lost 2 bases. Germline V gene sequence: CDR1 SGHAT, CDR2 FQDESV (reference sequence). There are 15 residues in the CDR3. Full variable domain (outside the CDR3, taken from reference TRBV11-1 and TRBJ2-7): EAEVAQSPRYKITEKSQAVAFWCDPISGHATLYWYRQILGQGPELLVQFQDESVVDDSQLPKDRFSAERLKGVDSTLKIQPAELGDSAMYLCASSLGQRGPYEQYFGPGTRLTVT.

The V and J genes are TRBV25-1 and TRBJ2-7, with a weak D call TRBD1 (5 bases). Trimming stripped 2 bases from V and 3 bases from J, with 11 bases between. The V gene's germline CDR1 is MGHDK and CDR2 SYGVNS. The CDR3 is 14 residues long. CDR3 sequence: CASSEIGAVYEQYF. DNA of the CDR3: TGTGCCAGCAGTGAAATTGGGGCAGTCTACGAGCAGTACTTC.

CDR3 loop: CASSAGSNQPQHF. The CDR3 bases are TGCGCCAGCTCAGCGGGTAGCAATCAGCCCCAGCATTTT. The rearrangement joins TRBV10-2 to TRBJ1-5; D not certain. V lost 8 bases and J lost 0, with 8 bases in between. The CDR3 is 13 amino acids. The V gene's germline CDR1 is WSHSY and CDR2 SAAADI.

This clone was seen a handful of times. The chain is built from TRBV29-1 and TRBJ1-2; 7 bases map to TRBD1. Germline V gene data show CDR1 as SQVTM and CDR2 as ANQGSEA. The CDR3 runs 10 residues. V trimming: 4 bases; J trimming: 12 bases; junction bases outside the gene matches: 5. CDR3 bases: TGCAGCGTTGGGGGACAGCCCAACACCTTC. Translation gives CSVGGQPNTF.

The chain carries TRBV7-6 and TRBJ2-2; D gene unclear. Germline lookup yields CDR1 SGHVS and CDR2 FNYEAQ. The CDR3 spans 15 residues. V was clipped by 2 bases and J by 0 bases, with 7 bases between them. DNA of the CDR3: TGTGCCAGCAGCTTATTATCTGCGAACACCGGGGAGCTGTTTTTT. This gives the protein CASSLLSANTGELFF.